This T cell receptor beta chain was recovered during a study of radiation and T cells in renal cell carcinoma. The study, taken as a whole, reports: Top tumor clonotypes rose in blood 2 weeks post-radiation, then contracted.

The time point is: blood 2 weeks post-SBRT. The treatment is: 15 Gy SBRT to primary tumor, nephrectomy 4 weeks later. The tumor was a clear cell renal cell carcinoma. A word on this clone: Its specificity is not known.

Produced via immunoSEQ multiplex PCR; TCRdb's table is partial and in-frame only. The table lists 100,000 to 150,000 clones, 88% of them singletons, with nearly 6% in the top ten. The CDR3 contains 16 residues. Germline values: CDR1 LNHDA, CDR2 SQIVND (reference sequence). J was trimmed by 5 bases and V by 5 bases; bases with no gene match: 10. This chain joins TRBV19 and TRBJ1-5; 9 bases map to TRBD1. The starting material was blood, obtained from a patient whose treatment included radiotherapy and nephrectomy. The clonotype was recovered from a woman between 70 and 85 years old with renal cell carcinoma. The CDR3 DNA reads TGTGCCAGTAGTGCAACCGGGACAGGGATCCATCAGCCCCAGCATTTT. This codes for CASSATGTGIHQPQHF. Looking up the rest from reference TRBV19 and TRBJ1-5 gives the full variable domain: DGGITQSPKYLFRKEGQNVTLSCEQNLNHDAMYWYRQDPGQGLRLIYYSQIVNDFQKGDIAEGYSVSREKKESFPLTVTSAQKNPTAFYLCASSATGTGIHQPQHFGDGTRLSIL.